This T cell receptor (beta chain) was sequenced in a study of radiotherapy plus CTLA-4 blockade in lung cancer. Study as a whole: Around 19% of enrolled patients responded objectively, and approximately 30% had disease control. Points from the study as a whole: Response, reportedly, was best predicted by interferon-beta along with early blood T cell clone dynamics. In blood, after radiotherapy plus ipilimumab, tumor-derived TCR clones expanded.

Concerning this clone itself: Its specificity is not known.

The ends were cut back, 4 bases at V and 6 bases at J, with 14 bases in the middle. This CDR3 spans 13 amino acids. The germline CDR1 and CDR2 sequences are SGHRS and YFSETQ. Participants had chemo-refractory metastatic non-small-cell lung cancer and were treated with focal radiation plus ipilimumab CTLA-4 blockade. TCRdb keeps only in-frame clones here, not all; method: immunoSEQ multiplex PCR. The table lists about 24,000 clones, around 71% of them singletons, with 3% to 3.5% in the top ten. The source of this sequence is a human donor with non-small cell lung cancer whose response to radiotherapy plus ipilimumab could not be evaluated. The chain joins TRBV5-1 to TRBJ2-7, with D possibly TRBD1 on 6 matching bases. The source was peripheral blood, collected from a patient treated with radiotherapy plus ipilimumab. The CDR3 coding sequence is TGCGCCAGCAGCCTACAGGGTTACGGCGAGCAGTACTTC. Its translation: CASSLQGYGEQYF.